The rows below give T cell receptor beta chains drawn from one sample of a study of blood T cell repertoires in COVID-19. The table came from immunoSEQ multiplex PCR; TCRdb's copy has only in-frame clones and leaves some out. The table lists about 200,000 clones, 89% of them singletons, with about 8.8% in the top ten. The sample comprised PBMCs or T cells enriched from blood (not recorded which). The receptor set was obtained from a woman aged 18-35 years who had recovered from COVID-19. Both conserved end residues are part of each CDR3. A D gene is named only where the DNA matches it firmly. Some rows have no size entry. The others give once, few or many, or a class for an expanded clone.

j_gene	d_gene	v_gene	abundance	CDR3aa	CDR3nt
TRBJ2-1	TRBD2	TRBV9	few	CASSAQRGGLNEQFF	TGTGCCAGCAGCGCCCAGCGGGGGGGCCTTAATGAGCAGTTCTTC
TRBJ2-3	TRBD1	TRBV28	NA	CASSPQGDRGWYTQYF	TGTGCCAGCAGTCCACAGGGGGACAGGGGGTGGTATACGCAGTATTTT
TRBJ1-5	NA	TRBV6-5	NA	CASVYRQPQHF	TGTGCCAGCGTATACAGGCAGCCCCAGCATTTT
TRBJ2-3	TRBD2	TRBV7-9	NA	CASSFLAGGTDTQYF	TGTGCCAGCAGCTTCCTAGCGGGGGGCACAGATACGCAGTATTTT
TRBJ2-1	NA	TRBV6-1	NA	CASSDGYGVSSYNEQFF	TGTGCCAGCAGTGACGGCTACGGGGTGAGCTCCTACAATGAGCAGTTCTTC
TRBJ2-4	NA	TRBV30	NA	CAWSQTGRGRIQYF	TGTGCCTGGAGTCAGACGGGTAGGGGCCGCATTCAGTACTTC
TRBJ1-5	NA	TRBV28	NA	CAGGGAGLGQPQHF	TGTGCCGGAGGAGGAGCGGGATTGGGTCAGCCCCAGCATTTT
TRBJ2-4	NA	TRBV18	NA	CASSPGTPRTKNIQYF	TGTGCCAGCTCACCGGGGACACCGAGGACCAAAAACATTCAGTACTTC
TRBJ2-7	TRBD1	TRBV27	NA	CASSQRDRAYEQYF	TGTGCCAGCAGCCAACGGGACAGAGCCTACGAGCAGTACTTC
TRBJ1-4	NA	TRBV30	NA	CAWNSGATNEKLFF	TGTGCCTGGAATTCAGGGGCGACTAATGAAAAACTGTTTTTT
TRBJ2-7	NA	TRBV3-1/TRBV3-2	NA	CASSQSGDLYEQYF	TGTGCCAGCAGCCAGTCGGGTGACCTCTACGAGCAGTACTTC
TRBJ1-6	NA	TRBV30	NA	CAWSLGWGNSPLHF	TGTGCCTGGAGTTTAGGGTGGGGCAATTCACCCCTCCACTTT
TRBJ2-2	TRBD1	TRBV5-6	NA	CASSLRTGFFRNTGELFF	TGTGCCAGCAGCCTCAGGACAGGGTTTTTCAGGAACACCGGGGAGCTGTTTTTT
TRBJ1-1	NA	TRBV3-1/TRBV3-2	NA	CASSQTESAEAFF	TGTGCCAGCAGCCAAACCGAAAGCGCTGAAGCTTTCTTT
TRBJ1-3	NA	TRBV20-1	few	CSASTGTSGNTIYF	TGCAGTGCTAGTACCGGGACATCTGGAAACACCATATATTTT
TRBJ1-1	NA	TRBV2	NA	CASSERRGRNTEAFF	TGTGCCAGCAGTGAAAGGAGAGGGCGCAACACTGAAGCTTTCTTT
TRBJ1-2	TRBD1	TRBV7-8	NA	CASSLASHGDRGNENYGYTF	TGTGCCAGCAGCTTAGCGAGTCATGGAGACAGGGGAAACGAAAACTATGGCTACACCTTC
TRBJ2-1	TRBD1	TRBV28	NA	CASSRDRAHEQFF	TGTGCCAGCAGTAGGGACAGGGCACATGAGCAGTTCTTC
TRBJ2-7	NA	TRBV3-1/TRBV3-2	NA	CASSQGSRVLPEQYF	TGTGCCAGCAGCCAAGGGAGCAGGGTTCTCCCCGAGCAGTACTTC
TRBJ1-1	NA	TRBV28	NA	CASSFFSSEAFF	TGTGCCAGCAGTTTTTTTTCCTCTGAAGCTTTCTTT
TRBJ2-1	NA	TRBV24-1	NA	CATSVSRDRHPYNEQFF	TGTGCCACCAGTGTTAGCCGCGACAGGCACCCTTACAATGAGCAGTTCTTC
TRBJ2-7	NA	TRBV5-6	NA	CASSLLPGGEQYF	TGTGCCAGCAGCTTGCTACCGGGTGGGGAGCAGTACTTC
TRBJ1-2	NA	TRBV19	NA	CASREKGGNYGYTF	TGTGCCAGTAGAGAGAAGGGGGGGAACTATGGCTACACCTTC
TRBJ1-5	NA	TRBV1	NA	CTSSRMGQGYRNQPQHF	TGCACCAGCAGCCGTATGGGACAGGGGTATCGGAATCAGCCCCAGCATTTT
TRBJ2-4	NA	TRBV21-1	NA	CASRQGLAKNIQYF	TGTGCCAGCCGACAGGGGTTAGCCAAAAACATTCAGTACTTC
TRBJ1-2	NA	TRBV18	NA	CASSPLQEGLYGYTF	TGTGCCAGCTCACCACTCCAAGAGGGACTCTATGGCTACACCTTC
TRBJ2-1	NA	TRBV5-6	NA	CASSLVGSPLRNEQFF	TGTGCCAGCAGCTTGGTGGGCTCCCCGCTTCGCAATGAGCAGTTCTTC
TRBJ1-2	NA	TRBV7-9	NA	CASSDHGREANYGYTF	TGTGCCAGCAGCGATCACGGCAGGGAGGCTAACTATGGCTACACCTTC
TRBJ1-6	NA	TRBV4-1	NA	CASSQGTGGNSPLHF	TGCGCCAGCAGCCAAGGGACGGGGGGTAATTCACCCCTCCACTTT
TRBJ1-6	NA	TRBV4-2	NA	CASSQGRQGGSPLHF	TGTGCCAGCAGCCAAGGTCGTCAGGGAGGTTCACCCCTCCACTTT
TRBJ1-1	TRBD1	TRBV27	NA	CASSKRTGGISAFNTEAFF	TGTGCCAGCAGCAAACGGACAGGGGGTATATCCGCCTTCAACACTGAAGCTTTCTTT
TRBJ2-2	TRBD2	TRBV18	NA	CASSPSGGPTGELFF	TGTGCCAGCTCACCCAGCGGGGGGCCCACCGGGGAGCTGTTTTTT
TRBJ1-6	TRBD1	TRBV2	NA	CASVRGQGYNSPLHF	TGTGCCAGCGTTAGAGGACAGGGCTATAATTCACCCCTCCACTTT
TRBJ2-5	TRBD2	TRBV3-1/TRBV3-2	NA	CASSQSGTSGLGKTQYF	TGTGCCAGCAGCCAATCAGGGACTAGCGGACTCGGGAAGACCCAGTACTTC
TRBJ1-2	NA	TRBV2	NA	CASSYTYGYTF	TGTGCCAGCAGTTACACATATGGCTACACCTTC
TRBJ2-1	TRBD2	TRBV12-5	NA	CASGLVAGGLYNEQFF	TGTGCTAGTGGTTTGGTCGCGGGGGGACTATACAATGAGCAGTTCTTC
TRBJ1-2	TRBD1	TRBV30	NA	CAWRATGTNFGYTF	TGTGCCTGGAGGGCGACAGGGACCAATTTTGGCTACACCTTC
TRBJ1-1	NA	TRBV19	NA	CASSVTPNTEAFF	TGTGCCAGTAGTGTGACACCGAACACTGAAGCTTTCTTT
TRBJ2-7	NA	TRBV28	once	CASSQTRTKPYEQYF	TGTGCCAGCAGTCAGACTAGGACCAAACCCTACGAGCAGTACTTC
TRBJ2-2	NA	TRBV19	NA	CASSTSAGSELFF	TGTGCCAGTAGTACCTCGGCGGGGTCTGAGCTGTTTTTT
TRBJ1-1	NA	TRBV5-1	NA	CASRLGGDSDRLVNTEAFF	TGCGCCAGCAGGCTTGGGGGGGATAGTGACAGGCTCGTAAACACTGAAGCTTTCTTT
TRBJ1-1	NA	TRBV20-1	NA	CSARGGTEAFF	TGCAGTGCTAGGGGGGGCACTGAAGCTTTCTTT
TRBJ2-3	NA	TRBV6-5	few	CASTSGGTDTQYF	TGTGCCAGCACCTCGGGGGGCACAGATACGCAGTATTTT
TRBJ1-1	NA	TRBV3-1/TRBV3-2	NA	CASSQGDRLNTEAFF	TGTGCCAGCAGCCAAGGCGACAGGTTGAACACTGAAGCTTTCTTT
TRBJ2-1	TRBD2	TRBV24-1	NA	CATSRGGWREQFF	TGTGCCACCAGTCGGGGGGGCTGGCGTGAGCAGTTCTTC
TRBJ1-5	NA	TRBV20-1	NA	CSASWRDNQPQHF	TGCAGTGCTAGTTGGCGGGACAATCAGCCCCAGCATTTT
TRBJ1-1	NA	TRBV5-1	NA	CASSLPKDSPNYKNTEAFF	TGCGCCAGCAGCTTACCGAAGGACAGTCCCAACTACAAGAACACTGAAGCTTTCTTT
TRBJ1-2	NA	TRBV3-1/TRBV3-2	NA	CASSQGGSQGYGYTF	TGTGCCAGCAGCCAAGGTGGGAGCCAGGGGTATGGCTACACCTTC
TRBJ1-4	NA	TRBV24-1	NA	CATSDRDTGEKLFF	TGTGCCACCAGTGATCGGGACACGGGTGAAAAACTGTTTTTT
TRBJ2-5	NA	TRBV6-5	NA	CASRRLPLQETQYF	TGTGCCAGCAGGAGACTCCCACTCCAAGAGACCCAGTACTTC
TRBJ2-2	NA	TRBV2	NA	CASSAISGNTGELFF	TGTGCCAGCAGCGCGATTTCGGGGAACACCGGGGAGCTGTTTTTT
TRBJ1-2	NA	TRBV5-6	NA	CASSLDRDYGYTF	TGTGCCAGCAGCTTGGACAGGGACTATGGCTACACCTTC
TRBJ2-1	TRBD1	TRBV9	many	CASSVGTGFNEQFF	TGTGCCAGCAGCGTAGGGACAGGCTTCAATGAGCAGTTCTTC
TRBJ1-3	NA	TRBV18	NA	CASSPEEGISGNTIYF	TGTGCCAGCTCACCAGAGGAGGGTATTTCTGGAAACACCATATATTTT
TRBJ1-2	NA	TRBV21-1	NA	CASSKRQGIAYGYTF	TGTGCCAGCAGCAAACGACAGGGCATAGCCTATGGCTACACCTTC
TRBJ2-3	TRBD1	TRBV5-1	NA	CASSFGTGDTDTQYF	TGCGCCAGCAGCTTTGGGACAGGGGACACAGATACGCAGTATTTT
TRBJ1-1	NA	TRBV19	NA	CASRKQVNTEAFF	TGTGCCAGTAGGAAACAGGTGAACACTGAAGCTTTCTTT
TRBJ1-2	TRBD1	TRBV5-6	NA	CASSLPGGGYGYTF	TGTGCCAGCAGCTTACCAGGGGGCGGCTATGGCTACACCTTC